The 6 T cell receptor beta chains reported below all come from one sample, sequenced in a study of cytomegalovirus exposure and HLA in healthy donors. PCR involved 60 Vbeta and 13 Jbeta primers. Here immunoSEQ multiplex PCR was the method, and the copy in TCRdb shows in-frame clones only, minus some. Altogether tens of thousands of clones are present, 7.6% being singletons, with the ten largest covering 2.3%. The specimen sequenced was PBMCs. Every receptor here comes from a man in his fifties in good health and CMV-seronegative.

The chain has TRBV11-2 and TRBJ1-3, with D possibly TRBD1 on 5 matching bases. This CDR3 comprises 14 residues. Germline V gene lookup returns CDR1 SGHAT and CDR2 FQNNGV. V dropped 4 bases and J dropped 1 base, with 8 bases sitting between them. The CDR3 region has the DNA TGTGCCAGCAGCTCGGGGGAGTCTGGAAACACCATATATTTT. Its protein is CASSSGESGNTIYF. Filled out from reference TRBV11-2 and TRBJ1-3, the complete variable domain reads EAGVAQSPRYKIIEKRQSVAFWCNPISGHATLYWYQQILGQGPKLLIQFQNNGVVDDSQLPKDRFSAERLKGVDSTLKIQPAKLEDSAVYLCASSSGESGNTIYFGEGSWLTVV.

The CDR3 DNA reads TGTGCCAGTAGTAGCACAGGGTATTCATATGGCTACACCTTC. Its translation: CASSSTGYSYGYTF. The chain is built from TRBV19 and TRBJ1-2; weak D call: TRBD1 (6 bases). Germline CDR1 LNHDA, CDR2 SQIVND (reference sequence). V was cut by 4 bases and J by 5 bases, with 14 bases left in between. This CDR3 comprises 14 residues. The variable domain in full, with the rest retrieved from reference TRBV19 and TRBJ1-2, is DGGITQSPKYLFRKEGQNVTLSCEQNLNHDAMYWYRQDPGQGLRLIYYSQIVNDFQKGDIAEGYSVSREKKESFPLTVTSAQKNPTAFYLCASSSTGYSYGYTFGSGTRLTVV.

The genes are TRBV2 and TRBJ1-5; TRBD1 agrees at 7 bases. Germline trimming cut 6 bases from V and 3 bases from J; bases unmatched to any gene: 11. Per the germline V gene, CDR1 is SNHLY and CDR2 is FYNNEI. The CDR3 runs 16 residues. The CDR3 here is CASSRLKGQANQPQHF. DNA for the CDR3: TGTGCCAGCAGCCGCCTCAAAGGACAGGCCAATCAGCCCCAGCATTTT.

The chain carries TRBV27 and TRBJ2-1; a weak D match, TRBD2 (5 bases). CDR1 is MNHEY and CDR2 is SMNVEV in the germline V gene (reference sequence). The length of the CDR3 is 14 residues. Trimming removed 2 bases from V and 3 bases from J, with 8 bases in between. In nucleotides, the CDR3 is TGTGCCAGCAGTTTAAGGCGGGTCTACAATGAGCAGTTCTTC. Amino acid sequence: CASSLRRVYNEQFF.

This clone was found a few times. This rearrangement joins TRBV7-9 to TRBJ2-3, with D perhaps matching TRBD2 (6 bases). V lost 6 bases and J 2 bases, leaving 18 bases between the germline ends. Germline-derived CDR1 and CDR2 are SEHNR and FQNEAQ (reference sequence). The CDR3 is made up of 16 amino acids. The CDR3 is CASSPGPRRVTDTQYF. CDR3 coding DNA: TGTGCCAGCAGTCCCGGTCCCAGGAGGGTCACAGATACGCAGTATTTT. The full variable domain, in which reference TRBV7-9 and TRBJ2-3 provide the parts outside the CDR3, is DTGVSQNPRHKITKRGQNVTFRCDPISEHNRLYWYRQTLGQGPEFLTYFQNEAQLEKSRLLSDRFSAERPKGSFSTLEIQRTEQGDSAMYLCASSPGPRRVTDTQYFGPGTRLTVL.

A remark on this clone: The sample carries other DNA sequences with the same CDR3. The V call is TRBV5-6, the J call TRBJ2-4; D is perhaps TRBD2 (5 bases). Germline V gene sequence: CDR1 SGHDT, CDR2 YYEEEE. V was pared by 4 bases and J by 7 bases, with 15 bases between. CDR3 length equals 14 residues. The CDR3 reads CASSLGGPENIQYF. In nucleotides, the CDR3 is TGTGCCAGCAGCCTTGGAGGACCCGAGAACATTCAGTACTTC.